This T cell receptor beta chain was observed in a study of blood T cells in healthy people across ages (dated by TCRdb to the mid-2010s). Study-wide context: In model experiments, roughly one uniquely barcoded TCR beta cDNA molecule per two T cells was captured by template switching. The study measured age-related changes in TCR beta repertoire diversity using deep sequencing normalized with unique cDNA molecular identifiers. Four age groups were formed from the donors: young (average roughly 15 years), middle-aged (approximately 40), aged (around 62) and long-lived (less than 85). To avoid experimental bias, donors of different ages were randomly spread across the sequencing lanes. The study analyzed two additional independent replicas of 1 million unique cDNA reads from the same blood draw for two donors, one aged 18 to 30 and one aged 80 or older.

Donors were under 40 systemically healthy Caucasian individuals from Russia aged roughly 6 to 95 years. Around 9.7 milliliters of peripheral blood were collected from each donor into EDTA-treated Vacutainer tubes. Ficoll-Paque density-gradient centrifugation was used to isolate PBMCs, with at least 6.5 million per sample. Trizol reagent was used to extract total RNA from the PBMCs, yielding at least 6 micrograms per sample. For every donor, flow cytometry on a PBMC aliquot measured the percentage of naive CD45RAhigh/CD27high T cells. Library method: 5' RACE. Sequencing was carried out with an Illumina HiSeq 2500. A second PCR of roughly 6 to 12 cycles was performed with a sample-barcoded 5' primer and a J-beta primer mix. A unique molecular identifier was introduced onto each TCR beta cDNA molecule by a template-switch 5' adaptor carrying 12 random nucleotides. Each sample yielded at least 2.5 million CDR3-containing paired-end reads. First-strand cDNA was synthesized from all RNA with the Mint cDNA synthesis kit, primed by a TRBC-specific oligonucleotide. After uracil-DNA glycosylase treatment, a first 18-cycle PCR used universal primers M1SS and BC2_uni_R on all cDNA. From the authors' description of their analysis: For normalization, 1 million high-quality reads were randomly selected from each sample, with every read carrying a distinct molecular identifier. Reads sharing molecular identifiers were discarded rather than binned into consensus sequences. MiTCR, set to a Q25 quality threshold and the strictest error-elimination algorithm, was used for CDR3 identification, clonotype clustering and error correction. A nonparametric unseen species model using Euler transformation provided a lower-bound estimate of total TCR beta diversity. TCRdb reran the public reads through fastp at Q25 and MiXCR, keeping productive beta chains. Duplicate CDR3 protein sequences are folded into a single record with the most common DNA and genes. In this record, the V and J calls reflect TCRdb's handling and not the investigators' own analysis. Within this sample are about 1.7 million distinct CDR3 sequences, with about 28% of them counted one time only. Of the sample, roughly 8% falls within the top ten clones.

The CDR3 totals 14 residues, both ends included. Left in the record is the CDR3 DNA by itself, 42 bases read in frame from the first base. In the germline V gene, CDR1 corresponds to SQVTM and CDR2 to ANQGSEA. Relative to germline, V is 7 bases shorter and J is 5 bases shorter, with 20 bases between their ends. Points the paper makes about the study in general: Observed TCR beta diversity per million T cells fell roughly linearly with age, and a significant reduction was already apparent by age about 38. Estimates of total diversity based on one million sequenced T cells were regarded as lower bounds and as underestimates. A strong correlation was found between observed TCR beta diversity and the percentage of naive T cells measured by flow cytometry. Compared with the aged group, the long-lived group had more naive CD4+ T cells, fewer expanded clones and increased TCR diversity, a pattern suggesting age selection. Since profiling was done on bulk unsorted PBMCs, naive and antigen-experienced compartments could not be conclusively compared. The CMV infection status of donors was not known, potentially confounding age-related changes in expanded clonotypes.

In the case of this clonotype: Which antigen it targets is not known. This is likely a read error, given that the CDR3 carries no conserved phenylalanine or tryptophan at its end.

This clonotype was sampled from a woman aged 25 to 45 in good health. The chain links TRBV29-1 with TRBJ2-5; possibly the D gene is TRBD2, per 6 matching bases. Sequenced sample: blood. The CDR3 corresponds to CSGKTREALETQYS. The DNA sequence is TGCAGCGGAAAGACTAGAGAAGCCCTGGAGACCCAGTACTCC.